The present entry profiles one TCR beta chain with its context. Germline CDR1 WNHNN, CDR2 SYGVQD (reference sequence). Between the trimmed V and J ends, which lost 8 bases and 3 bases, there was a span of 7 bases. The CDR3 length is 12 residues. These data originate in a study of blood T cell repertoires in COVID-19. Study information: There were acute and convalescent COVID-19 samples, and they came from the United States, Italy and Spain.

TCRdb keeps only in-frame clones here, not all; method: immunoSEQ multiplex PCR. This repertoire shows more than 150,000 clones, about 79% found once; its top ten account for 26%. The TCR comes from a woman in her 70s with acute or convalescent COVID-19. The sample comprised peripheral blood. The rearrangement uses TRBV10-1 and TRBJ2-2; the D gene is possibly TRBD1 (5 bases). CDR3 residues: CASGAYTGELFF. The CDR3 coding sequence is TGCGCCAGCGGGGCGTACACCGGGGAGCTGTTTTTT.